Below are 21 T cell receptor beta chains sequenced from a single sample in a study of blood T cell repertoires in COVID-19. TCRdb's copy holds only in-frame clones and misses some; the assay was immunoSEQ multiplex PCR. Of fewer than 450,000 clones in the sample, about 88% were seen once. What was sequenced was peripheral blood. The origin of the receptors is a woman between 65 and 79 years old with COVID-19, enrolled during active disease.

CDR3 coding DNA: TGTGCCAGCAGAGCTACCGGGACCTACGAGCAGTACTTC. Translating it yields CASRATGTYEQYF. V usage is TRBV7-9 and J usage is TRBJ2-7, with a weak D call TRBD2 (5 bases). From germline, CDR1 is SEHNR and CDR2 FQNEAQ (reference sequence). Trimming took off 6 bases at V and 2 bases at J, with 11 bases between the two ends. The CDR3 consists of 13 residues.

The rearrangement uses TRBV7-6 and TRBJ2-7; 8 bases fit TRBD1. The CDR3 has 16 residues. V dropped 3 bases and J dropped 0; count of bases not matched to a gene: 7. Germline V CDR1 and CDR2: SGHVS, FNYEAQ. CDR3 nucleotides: TGTGCCAGCAGCTTGGTCCCTACAGGGGGCTCCTACGAGCAGTACTTC. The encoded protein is CASSLVPTGGSYEQYF.

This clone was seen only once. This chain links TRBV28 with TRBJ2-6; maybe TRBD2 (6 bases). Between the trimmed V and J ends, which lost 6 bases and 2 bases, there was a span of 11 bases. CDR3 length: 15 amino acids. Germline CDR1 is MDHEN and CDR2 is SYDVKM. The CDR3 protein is CASRGGGTGANVLTF. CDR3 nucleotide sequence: TGTGCCAGCAGGGGAGGTGGGACTGGGGCCAACGTCCTGACTTTC.

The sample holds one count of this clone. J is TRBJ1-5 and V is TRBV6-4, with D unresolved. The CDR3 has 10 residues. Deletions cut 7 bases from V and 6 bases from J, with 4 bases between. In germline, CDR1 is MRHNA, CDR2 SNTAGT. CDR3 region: CASICQPQHF. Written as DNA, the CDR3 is TGTGCCAGCATCTGTCAGCCCCAGCATTTT.

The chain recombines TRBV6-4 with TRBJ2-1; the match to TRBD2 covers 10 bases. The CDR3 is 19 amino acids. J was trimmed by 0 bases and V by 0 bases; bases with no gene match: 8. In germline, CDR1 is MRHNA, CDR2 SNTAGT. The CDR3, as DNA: TGTGCCAGCAGTGACTCCCTTAGCGGGGGGTTTCCCTCCTACAATGAGCAGTTCTTC. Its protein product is CASSDSLSGGFPSYNEQFF.

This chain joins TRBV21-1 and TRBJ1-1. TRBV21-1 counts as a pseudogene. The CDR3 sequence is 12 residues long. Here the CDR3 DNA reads TGTGCCAGCAGCAAGGGAGGGGGTCGGGCTTTCTTT. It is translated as CASSKGGGRAFF.

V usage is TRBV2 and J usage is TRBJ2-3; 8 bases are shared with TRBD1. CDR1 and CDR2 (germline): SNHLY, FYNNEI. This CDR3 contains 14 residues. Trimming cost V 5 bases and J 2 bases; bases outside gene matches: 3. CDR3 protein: CASSPTGATDTQYF. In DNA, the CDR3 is TGTGCCAGCAGTCCGACAGGGGCCACAGATACGCAGTATTTT.

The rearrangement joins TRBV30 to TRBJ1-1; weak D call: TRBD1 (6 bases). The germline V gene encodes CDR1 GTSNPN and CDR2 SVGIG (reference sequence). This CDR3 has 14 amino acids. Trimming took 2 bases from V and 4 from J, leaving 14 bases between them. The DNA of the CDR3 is TGTGCCTGGAGTCCGGGACACCTATCCACTGAAGCTTTCTTT. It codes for CAWSPGHLSTEAFF.

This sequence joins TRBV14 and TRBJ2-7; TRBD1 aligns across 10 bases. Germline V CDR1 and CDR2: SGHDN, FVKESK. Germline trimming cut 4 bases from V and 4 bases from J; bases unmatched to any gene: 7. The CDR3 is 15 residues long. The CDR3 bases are TGTGCCAGCAGCCGTTCCGGGACAGGGGTTTACGAGCAGTACTTC. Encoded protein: CASSRSGTGVYEQYF.

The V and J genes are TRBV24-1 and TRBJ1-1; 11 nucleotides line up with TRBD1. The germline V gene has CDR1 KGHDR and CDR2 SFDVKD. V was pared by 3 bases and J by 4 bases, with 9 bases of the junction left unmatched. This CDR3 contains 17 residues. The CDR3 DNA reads TGTGCCACCAGTGATAAGGGACAGGGGGGGGCTTGCACTGAAGCTTTCTTT. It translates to CATSDKGQGGACTEAFF.

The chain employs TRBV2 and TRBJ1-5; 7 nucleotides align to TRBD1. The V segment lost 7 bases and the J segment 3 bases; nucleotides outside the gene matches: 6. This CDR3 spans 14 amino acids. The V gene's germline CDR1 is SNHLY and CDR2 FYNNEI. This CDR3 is CASTRQGDNQPQHF. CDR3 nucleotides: TGTGCCAGCACACGACAGGGAGACAATCAGCCCCAGCATTTT.

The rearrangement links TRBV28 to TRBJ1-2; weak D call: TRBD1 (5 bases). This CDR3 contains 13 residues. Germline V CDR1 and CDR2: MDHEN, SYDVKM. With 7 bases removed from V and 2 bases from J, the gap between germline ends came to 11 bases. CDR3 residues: CASTLTENYGYTF. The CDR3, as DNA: TGTGCCAGCACTTTGACAGAGAACTATGGCTACACCTTC.

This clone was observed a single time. The CDR3 DNA follows: TGTGCCAGCAGTTTAGGGTCTAGTGAAGCTTTCTTT. Amino acids: CASSLGSSEAFF. The chain couples TRBV12-3 or TRBV12-4 to TRBJ1-1; unclear D gene. The CDR3 sequence is 12 residues long. Trimming cost V 1 base and J 7 bases, with 7 bases left between them.

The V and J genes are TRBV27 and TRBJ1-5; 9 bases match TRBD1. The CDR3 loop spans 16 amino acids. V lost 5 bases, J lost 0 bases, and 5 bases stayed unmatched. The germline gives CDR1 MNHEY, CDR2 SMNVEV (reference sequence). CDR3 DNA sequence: TGTGCCAGCAGTCCGCGGACAGGGGATAGCAATCAGCCCCAGCATTTT. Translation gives CASSPRTGDSNQPQHF.

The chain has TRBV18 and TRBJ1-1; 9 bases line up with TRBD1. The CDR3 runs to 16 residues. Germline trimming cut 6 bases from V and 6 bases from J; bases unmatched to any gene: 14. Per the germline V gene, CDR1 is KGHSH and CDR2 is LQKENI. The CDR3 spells CASSLRQGEYMPEAFF. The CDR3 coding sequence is TGTGCCAGCTCCCTCCGACAGGGGGAATATATGCCTGAAGCTTTCTTT.

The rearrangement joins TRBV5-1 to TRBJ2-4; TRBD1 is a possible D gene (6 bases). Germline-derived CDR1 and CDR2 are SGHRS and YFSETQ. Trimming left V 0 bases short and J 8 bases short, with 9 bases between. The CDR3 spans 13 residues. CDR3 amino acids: CASSLGGQYIQYF. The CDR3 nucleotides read TGCGCCAGCAGCTTGGGGGGGCAGTACATTCAGTACTTC.

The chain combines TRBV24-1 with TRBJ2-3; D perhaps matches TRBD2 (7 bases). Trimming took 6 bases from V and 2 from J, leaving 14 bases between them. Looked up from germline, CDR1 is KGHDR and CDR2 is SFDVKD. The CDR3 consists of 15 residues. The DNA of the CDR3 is TGTGCCACCAGTAGGGGGGGCCCCAACACAGATACGCAGTATTTT. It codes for CATSRGGPNTDTQYF.

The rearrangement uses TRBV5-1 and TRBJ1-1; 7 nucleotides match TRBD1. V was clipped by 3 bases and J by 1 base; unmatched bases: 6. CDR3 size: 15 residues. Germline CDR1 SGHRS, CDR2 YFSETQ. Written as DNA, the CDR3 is TGCGCCAGCAGCTCAAACAGGGGTGAGAACACTGAAGCTTTCTTT. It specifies CASSSNRGENTEAFF.

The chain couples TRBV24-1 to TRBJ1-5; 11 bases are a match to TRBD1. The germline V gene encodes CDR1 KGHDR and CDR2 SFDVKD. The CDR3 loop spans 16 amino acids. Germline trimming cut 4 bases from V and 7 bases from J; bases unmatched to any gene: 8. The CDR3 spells CATSDPGQGAGQPQHF. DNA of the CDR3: TGTGCCACCAGTGACCCCGGACAGGGGGCCGGGCAGCCCCAGCATTTT.

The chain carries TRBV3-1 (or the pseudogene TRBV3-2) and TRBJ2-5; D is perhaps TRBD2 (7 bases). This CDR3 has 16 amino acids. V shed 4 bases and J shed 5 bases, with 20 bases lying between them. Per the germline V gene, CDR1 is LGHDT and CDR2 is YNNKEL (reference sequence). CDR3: CASSPPRSGGRETQYF. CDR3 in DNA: TGTGCCAGCAGCCCCCCCCGCTCGGGGGGCCGGGAGACCCAGTACTTC.

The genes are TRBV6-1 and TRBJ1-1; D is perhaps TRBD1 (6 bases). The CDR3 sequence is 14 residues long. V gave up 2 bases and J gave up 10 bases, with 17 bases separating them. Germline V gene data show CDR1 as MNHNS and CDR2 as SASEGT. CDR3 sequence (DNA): TGTGCCAGCAGTGAACTAACAGGGAAATCTGGAGCTTTCTTT. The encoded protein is CASSELTGKSGAFF.